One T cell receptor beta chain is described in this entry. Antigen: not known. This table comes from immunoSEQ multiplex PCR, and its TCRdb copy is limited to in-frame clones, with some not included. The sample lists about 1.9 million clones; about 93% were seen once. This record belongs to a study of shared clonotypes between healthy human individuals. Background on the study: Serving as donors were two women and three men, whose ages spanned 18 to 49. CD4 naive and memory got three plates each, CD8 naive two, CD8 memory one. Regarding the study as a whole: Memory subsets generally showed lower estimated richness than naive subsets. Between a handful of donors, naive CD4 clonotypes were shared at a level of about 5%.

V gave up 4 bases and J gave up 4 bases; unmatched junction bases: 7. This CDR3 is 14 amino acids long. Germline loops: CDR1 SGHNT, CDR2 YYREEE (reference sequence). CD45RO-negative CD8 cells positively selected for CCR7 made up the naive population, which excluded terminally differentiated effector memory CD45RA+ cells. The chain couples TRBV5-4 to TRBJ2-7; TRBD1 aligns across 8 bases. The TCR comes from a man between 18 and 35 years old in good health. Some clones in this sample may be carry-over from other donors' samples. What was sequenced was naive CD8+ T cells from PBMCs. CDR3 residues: CASSTPGQGYEQYF. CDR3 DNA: TGTGCCAGCAGCACCCCCGGACAGGGTTACGAGCAGTACTTC.